Each of the 9 T cell receptor beta chains below was sequenced from the same sample in a study of T-cell reconstitution after alpha-beta-depleted transplantation in children. The library targeted TCRbeta and was prepared with unique molecular identifiers. TCRdb analysed the PCR reads with MiXCR anew, one entry per CDR3 protein. The data show over 200,000 distinct CDR3 sequences, about a sixth seen once. Source: PBMCs, mostly from graft donor cells, taken 360 days after TCRalphabeta/CD19-depleted stem cell transplant. The receptors originated from a male patient aged 2 to 10 who had a stem cell transplant for acute lymphoblastic leukemia, so the T cells may come from the graft donor.

This sequence joins TRBV27 and TRBJ1-2; D uncertain. This CDR3 comprises 12 residues. Germline lookup yields CDR1 MNHEY and CDR2 SMNVEV (reference sequence). The V gene lost 6 bases and the J gene lost 2 bases, with 7 bases spanning the gap. CDR3 DNA sequence: TGTGCCAGCAGGGGCGGAAACTATGGCTACACCTTC. Its protein product is CASRGGNYGYTF.

This clonotype was seen many times. The rearrangement links TRBV29-1 to TRBJ2-7; no clear D. The CDR3 runs 11 residues. Deletions cut 4 bases from V and 2 bases from J, with 6 bases between. The germline V gene encodes CDR1 SQVTM and CDR2 ANQGSEA. The CDR3 is CSVGAAYEQYF. Here the CDR3 DNA reads TGCAGCGTTGGGGCAGCCTACGAGCAGTACTTC.

The chain has TRBV28 and TRBJ2-7, with 7 nucleotides matching TRBD1. The CDR3 has 14 residues. Germline V gives CDR1 MDHEN, CDR2 SYDVKM. V shed 10 bases and J 7 bases; nucleotides not matched to a gene: 16. For the CDR3, the DNA is TGTGCCAACCCATTGGACAGGTCCCACTATGAGCAGTACTTC. Its translation: CANPLDRSHYEQYF.

This clonotype showed up just a few times. The rearrangement joins TRBV7-8 to TRBJ1-4; 8 positions agree with TRBD1. The CDR3 contains 14 residues. Germline CDR1 SGHVS, CDR2 FQNEAQ. Trimming at V came to 4 bases and at J to 8 bases, leaving 6 bases not matched to a gene. The CDR3 sequence: CASSSTDRAEKLFF. The CDR3 bases are TGTGCCAGCAGCTCGACGGACAGGGCCGAAAAACTGTTTTTT.

This clonotype was seen only a few times. V usage is TRBV5-6 and J usage is TRBJ2-3, with 8 bases identical to TRBD1. Trimming took 4 bases from V and 0 from J; bases not matched to a gene: 4. This CDR3 region has 15 residues. Germline CDR1 SGHDT, CDR2 YYEEEE. The CDR3 reads CASSQTGASTDTQYF. CDR3 nucleotide sequence: TGTGCCAGCAGCCAGACAGGGGCTAGCACAGATACGCAGTATTTT. The complete variable domain, with remaining parts taken from reference TRBV5-6 and TRBJ2-3, reads DAGVTQSPTHLIKTRGQQVTLRCSPKSGHDTVSWYQQALGQGPQFIFQYYEEEERQRGNFPDRFSGHQFPNYSSELNVNALLLGDSALYLCASSQTGASTDTQYFGPGTRLTVL.

The CDR3 nucleotides are TGCAGTGCGCGCACACTCTTGGGGGGTGAAAAACTGTTTTTT. Translation gives CSARTLLGGEKLFF. The chain carries TRBV20-1 and TRBJ1-4; possibly TRBD1 for D (5 bases). Per germline, CDR1 DFQATT and CDR2 SNEGSKA (reference sequence). V lost 6 bases, J lost 7 bases, and 18 bases lay in between. The CDR3 spans 14 residues.

The gene calls are TRBV12-3 or TRBV12-4 and TRBJ1-5, with a weak D call TRBD1 (5 bases). V was shortened by 6 bases and J by 7 bases, with 13 bases between the two germline ends. CDR3 size: 13 residues. The CDR3 is CASRGGVRQPQHF. The CDR3 DNA reads as TGTGCCAGCAGGGGGGGGGTAAGGCAGCCCCAGCATTTT.

This clonotype was seen a few times. This chain connects TRBV13 to TRBJ2-3; D remains ambiguous. The CDR3 runs to 13 residues. Germline values: CDR1 PRHDT, CDR2 FYEKMQ (reference sequence). V was pared by 5 bases and J by 4 bases, with 10 bases between. CDR3 DNA sequence: TGTGCCAGCAGCCTGTTAGAATCAGATACGCAGTATTTT. Translated, it gives CASSLLESDTQYF.

This chain uses TRBV5-4 with TRBJ1-1, with 11 bases identical to TRBD1. This CDR3 contains 17 residues. Unmatched junction bases numbered 8, after V lost 3 bases and J lost 1 base. Per germline, CDR1 SGHNT and CDR2 YYREEE (reference sequence). As DNA, the CDR3 is TGTGCCAGCAGCTGGGCGGGACAGGGGGGACGGAACACTGAAGCTTTCTTT. Its protein product is CASSWAGQGGRNTEAFF.